The 20 T cell receptor beta chains listed next were all sequenced from one sample in a study of CD8+CD57+ T cells in acquired aplastic anemia. TCR beta VDJ and CDR3 profiles were obtained from a genomic DNA template. TCRdb processed the reads anew with MiXCR; each CDR3 protein has one entry. The sample lists around 150,000 distinct CDR3 sequences, 47% occurring once. The sequenced patients had an expansion of CD8+CD57+ cells seen by flow cytometry. The specimen was sorted CD4+, CD8+, or CD8+CD57+ T cells (not recorded which) from PBMCs. These TCRs come from a human donor with aplastic anemia.

This chain uses TRBV2 with TRBJ2-1, with 10 nucleotides matching TRBD2. Germline V gives CDR1 SNHLY, CDR2 FYNNEI. The CDR3 spans 14 residues. The V and J ends lost 7 bases and 7 bases, in that order; junction bases with no gene match: 7. Here the CDR3 reads CASTRSGGANEQFF. For the CDR3, the DNA is TGTGCCAGCACCCGAAGCGGGGGGGCGAATGAGCAGTTCTTC.

The table lists this clonotype with many counts. The chain combines TRBV7-9 with TRBJ1-2, with TRBD1 as a possible D gene (6 bases). CDR1 and CDR2 from the germline V gene are SEHNR and FQNEAQ (reference sequence). The CDR3 runs to 13 residues. Deletions cut 2 bases from V and 8 bases from J, with 12 bases between. In DNA form, the CDR3 reads TGTGCCAGCAGCTTACAGGGGTTCCTAGGCTACACCTTC. Its protein is CASSLQGFLGYTF. The variable domain in full, completed from reference TRBV7-9 and TRBJ1-2, reads DTGVSQNPRHKITKRGQNVTFRCDPISEHNRLYWYRQTLGQGPEFLTYFQNEAQLEKSRLLSDRFSAERPKGSFSTLEIQRTEQGDSAMYLCASSLQGFLGYTFGSGTRLTVV.

This clonotype was seen a handful of times. The chain recombines TRBV10-1 with TRBJ1-1; weak D call: TRBD1 (5 bases). CDR1 WNHNN and CDR2 SYGVQD come from the germline V gene (reference sequence). The CDR3 is 13 amino acids. V was pared by 2 bases and J by 5 bases, with 9 bases between. The CDR3 DNA is TGCGCCAGCAGTGAGATGGGGGGGACTGAAGCTTTCTTT. Translating gives CASSEMGGTEAFF.

With respect to this clonotype: Germline is not matched at one junction end, which may reflect a read error. The genes are TRBV5-6 and TRBJ2-5; TRBD1 aligns across 9 bases. Per germline, CDR1 SGHDT and CDR2 YYEEEE. This CDR3 region has 16 residues. CDR3 sequence reads: CASSLVGTGWEETLYF. The CDR3 coding sequence is TGTGCCAGCAGCTTGGTAGGGACAGGGTGGGAAGAGACCCTGTACTTC.

This clonotype showed up just once. The chain joins TRBV24-1 to TRBJ2-5; a possible D gene is TRBD1 (7 bases). Trimming cost V 4 bases and J 2 bases, with 10 bases left between them. Germline-derived CDR1 and CDR2 are KGHDR and SFDVKD. The CDR3 is 14 residues long. CDR3 protein: CATSDPGGQETQYF. The CDR3 DNA reads TGTGCCACCAGTGACCCAGGGGGGCAAGAGACCCAGTACTTC.

As DNA, the CDR3 is TGTGCCAGCAGCCCCGGACTAGCGGGGGGCGGAGGGACCCAGTACTTC. Translation gives CASSPGLAGGGGTQYF. The chain recombines TRBV7-2 with TRBJ2-5, with TRBD2 identical over 14 bases. CDR3 length equals 16 residues. In germline, CDR1 is SGHTA, CDR2 FQGNSA. V trimming: 5 bases; J trimming: 7 bases; junction bases outside the gene matches: 9.

This clonotype was counted at least ten times. This rearrangement joins TRBV2 to TRBJ2-7, with 7 positions matching TRBD1. Germline CDR1 and CDR2: SNHLY and FYNNEI. The CDR3 contains 11 residues. The ends lost 3 bases at V and 10 bases at J; junction bases unmatched: 3. CDR3 coding DNA: TGTGCCAGCAGTGACGCAGGGGGTCAGTACTTC. Its translation: CASSDAGGQYF.

Ten or more counts support this clonotype. The CDR3 sequence is CATSITVRPSGVVGTDTQYF. CDR3 bases: TGTGCCACCAGCATCACCGTCCGGCCTAGCGGGGTTGTTGGCACAGATACGCAGTATTTT. V usage is TRBV15 and J usage is TRBJ2-3; the match to TRBD2 covers 9 bases. The CDR3 length is 20 residues. Per the germline V gene, CDR1 is LNHNV and CDR2 is YYDKDF (reference sequence). The ends lost 4 bases at V and 1 base at J; junction bases unmatched: 18.

This clonotype was counted ten times or more. The chain employs TRBV29-1 and TRBJ2-7, with D possibly matching TRBD1 (5 bases). The V gene lost 6 bases and the J gene lost 3 bases, with 9 bases spanning the gap. Germline V lookup: CDR1 SQVTM, CDR2 ANQGSEA. The CDR3 loop spans 11 amino acids. In nucleotides, the CDR3 is TGCAGCGTCCTGACAGTCTACGAGCAGTACTTC. This gives the protein CSVLTVYEQYF.

This clonotype has ten or more counts. The chain uses TRBV5-1 and TRBJ2-2; D is perhaps TRBD2 (5 bases). Trimming left V 0 bases short and J 0 bases short, with 6 bases between. Germline assignment: CDR1 SGHRS and CDR2 YFSETQ. The CDR3 runs to 15 residues. CDR3 bases: TGCGCCAGCAGCTTGGGAGCGGCGAACACCGGGGAGCTGTTTTTT. This encodes CASSLGAANTGELFF.

A remark on this clonotype: The junction shows a germline mismatch at one end, possibly a read error. The chain combines TRBV4-2 with TRBJ2-7; 8 bases line up with TRBD1. Germline V gene sequence: CDR1 LGHNA, CDR2 YNFKEQ. This CDR3 is 18 amino acids long. CDR3 nucleotide sequence: TGTGCCAGCAGCCCAAAGATCGCGGACAGGGTCCTCTCCTACGACCAGTACTTC. This translates into CASSPKIADRVLSYDQYF.

This clonotype was detected ten times or more. The chain recombines TRBV2 with TRBJ1-4, with D possibly being TRBD1 (5 bases). The CDR3 loop spans 14 amino acids. Germline values: CDR1 SNHLY, CDR2 FYNNEI. V was pared by 5 bases and J by 7 bases, with 14 bases between. The CDR3: CASSISGYSEKLFF. DNA of the CDR3: TGTGCCAGCAGTATTTCAGGGTACAGTGAAAAACTGTTTTTT. The full variable domain, in which reference TRBV2 and TRBJ1-4 provide the parts outside the CDR3, is EPEVTQTPSHQVTQMGQEVILRCVPISNHLYFYWYRQILGQKVEFLVSFYNNEISEKSEIFDDQFSVERPDGSNFTLKIRSTKLEDSAMYFCASSISGYSEKLFFGSGTQLSVL.

The chain carries TRBV24-1 and TRBJ2-2; 7 bases align to TRBD1. CDR1 is KGHDR, CDR2 SFDVKD, per germline. The CDR3 runs to 14 residues. Trimming at V came to 3 bases and at J to 7 bases, leaving 4 bases not matched to a gene. The CDR3 loop reads CATSDVSGGGELFF. The CDR3 coding sequence is TGTGCCACCAGTGATGTTTCAGGGGGCGGGGAGCTGTTTTTT.

The V gene is TRBV7-2, the J gene TRBJ1-3; no firm D call. Germline CDR1 SGHTA, CDR2 FQGNSA. This CDR3 has 13 residues. The ends were cut back, 7 bases at V and 4 bases at J, with 11 bases in the middle. This CDR3 is CASTQAGGNTIYF. For the CDR3, the DNA is TGTGCCAGCACCCAAGCGGGGGGAAACACCATATATTTT.

The chain couples TRBV24-1 to TRBJ2-1, with TRBD2 matching over 9 bases. CDR1 KGHDR and CDR2 SFDVKD come from the germline V gene. The CDR3 is made up of 13 amino acids. J gave up 9 bases and V 9 bases, and 8 bases lay outside the gene matches. DNA for the CDR3: TGTGCCACCCGGCTAGCGGGAAGTAGTGAGCAGTTCTTC. As protein: CATRLAGSSEQFF.

A note on this clonotype: One end of the junction does not line up with germline, which may come from a read error. CDR3 nucleotide sequence: TGCAGTGCTAGAGAACCTAGAGGTATCTCCTACGAACAGTACTTC. Amino acids: CSAREPRGISYEQYF. The V and J genes are TRBV20-1 and TRBJ2-7; D is uncertain. The CDR3 is made up of 15 amino acids. Looked up from germline, CDR1 is DFQATT and CDR2 is SNEGSKA (reference sequence).

This clonotype was picked up a small number of times. The chain joins TRBV7-2 to TRBJ2-7; D remains ambiguous. The V gene's germline CDR1 is SGHTA and CDR2 FQGNSA. Between the trimmed V and J ends, which lost 3 bases and 3 bases, there was a span of 6 bases. This CDR3 is 12 amino acids long. The CDR3 DNA sequence: TGTGCCAGCAGCTTGGATGACTACGAGCAGTACTTC. The encoded protein is CASSLDDYEQYF.

This clonotype was counted between two and nine times. The chain uses TRBV28 and TRBJ2-1; D is possibly TRBD2 (5 bases). Trimming removed 6 bases from V and 4 bases from J, with 13 bases in between. CDR1 MDHEN and CDR2 SYDVKM come from the germline V gene. This CDR3 is 14 amino acids long. The CDR3, as DNA: TGTGCCAGCAGAGGGAGTACAGCGTACAATGAGCAGTTCTTC. Translation: CASRGSTAYNEQFF.

The chain has TRBV2 and TRBJ2-1; D not resolved. Trimming removed 6 bases at V and 8 bases at J, with 20 bases between. Germline loops: CDR1 SNHLY, CDR2 FYNNEI. The CDR3 contains 15 residues. DNA of the CDR3: TGTGCCAGCAGGGCACCGGGTACGGCTAGGGATGAGCAGTTCTTC. It yields the protein CASRAPGTARDEQFF.

This clonotype has at least ten counts. The chain joins TRBV12-3 or TRBV12-4 to TRBJ1-5; D may be TRBD1 (5 bases). The CDR3 spans 16 residues. V shed 6 bases and J shed 1 base, with 16 bases lying between them. The CDR3: CASRGTRESSNQPQHF. CDR3 nucleotide sequence: TGTGCCAGCAGAGGGACGAGGGAGTCGAGCAATCAGCCCCAGCATTTT.